This T cell receptor beta chain stems from a study of shared clonotypes between healthy human individuals. This table comes from immunoSEQ multiplex PCR, and its TCRdb copy is limited to in-frame clones, with some not included. This table holds some 2.1 million clones, 85% to 95% found once. CDR1 is MDHEN, CDR2 SYDVKM, per germline. CDR3 size: 16 residues. Trimming took 5 bases from V and 4 from J, leaving 18 bases between them. The clonotype originates from a man aged 18 to 35 in good health. The material sequenced was naive CD4+ T cells sorted from blood. As for subset: CD45RA+ positively selected. The genes are TRBV28 and TRBJ1-5; D is undetermined. The CDR3 sequence: CASSLGRRIVNQPQHF. For the CDR3, the DNA is TGTGCCAGCAGTCTAGGAAGGAGGATTGTGAATCAGCCCCAGCATTTT.